The clone carrying this T cell receptor (beta chain) was observed a handful of times. As yet, its antigen is unknown. The record originates from a study of Tregs in tolerant kidney transplant recipients. Whole-study results and caveats: The small number of patients limits these findings pending further validation. Biological reproducibility was not directly addressed, but technical replication error appeared minimal.

The protocol was immunoSEQ multiplex PCR, while the TCRdb copy is restricted to in-frame clones and leaves out a portion. This table holds about 21,000 clones, approximately 84% found once. Mixed chimerism was transient after nonmyeloablative marrow transplants from related graft donors. Unstimulated regulatory T cells (CD4+CD25+CD127-), CD4+CD25- non-regulatory cells, CD4 and CD8 cells were FACS-sorted from thawed PBMCs. CDR3 length equals 14 residues. V shed 7 bases and J 8 bases; nucleotides not matched to a gene: 10. From germline, CDR1 is SSHAT and CDR2 FNYEAQ (reference sequence). This sequence joins TRBV7-7 and TRBJ1-4; TRBD1 agrees at 7 bases. This clonotype was sampled from a human patient who received a combined kidney and bone marrow transplant. Some T cells may arise from the graft donor. Sequences were derived from CD8+ T cells from blood (PBMCs), sampled 6 months after the transplant. CDR3 residues: CASKKTGSGEKLFF. The DNA of the CDR3 is TGTGCCAGCAAGAAGACAGGGTCGGGAGAAAAACTGTTTTTT.